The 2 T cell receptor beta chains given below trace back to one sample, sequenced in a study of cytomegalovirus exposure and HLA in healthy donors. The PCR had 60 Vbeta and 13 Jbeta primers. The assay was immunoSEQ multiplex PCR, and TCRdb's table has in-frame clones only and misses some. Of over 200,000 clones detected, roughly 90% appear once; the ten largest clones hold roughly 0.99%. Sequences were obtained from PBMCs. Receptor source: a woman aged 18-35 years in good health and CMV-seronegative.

The CDR3 DNA reads as TGTGCCAGCAGTTACAGCTATAGGACAGACACCTACGAGCAGTACTTC. Translated: CASSYSYRTDTYEQYF. V and J are TRBV6-5 and TRBJ2-5; D perhaps matches TRBD1 (6 bases). The DNA end is a closer match to TRBJ2-7, so the J assignment may be wrong. The germline V gene encodes CDR1 MNHEY and CDR2 SVGAGI. This CDR3 contains 16 residues.

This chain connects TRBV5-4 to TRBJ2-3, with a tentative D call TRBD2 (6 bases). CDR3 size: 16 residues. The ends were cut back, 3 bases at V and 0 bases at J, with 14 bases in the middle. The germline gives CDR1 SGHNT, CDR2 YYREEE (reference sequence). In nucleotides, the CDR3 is TGTGCCAGCAGCTCCCCCGTAGGGACTAGCACAGATACGCAGTATTTT. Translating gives CASSSPVGTSTDTQYF.